The rows below give T cell receptor beta chains drawn from one sample of a study of cytomegalovirus exposure and HLA in healthy donors. Clones were sequenced by immunoSEQ multiplex PCR, and TCRdb holds only the in-frame ones, with some missing. The table has approximately 150,000 clones, roughly 76% seen once. Sequencing was carried out using PBMCs. The receptor source for this set is a woman aged 50 to 60 in good health and CMV-seronegative. Each CDR3 is given with its conserved first and last residue. Fields, in order: V gene, D gene, clone size, J gene, CDR3 protein, CDR3 DNA. The D gene is left open where the match is weak. The size entry is marked missing in some rows and otherwise reads once, few, many or a size class.

V gene: TRBV7-6; D gene: .; clone size: .; J gene: TRBJ1-5; CDR3 protein: CASSLVGGGDQPQHF; CDR3 DNA: TGTGCCAGCAGCTTAGTGGGGGGTGGTGATCAGCCCCAGCATTTT
V gene: TRBV7-6; D gene: .; clone size: few; J gene: TRBJ1-2; CDR3 protein: CASSLYNNYGYTF; CDR3 DNA: TGTGCCAGCAGCTTATATAATAACTATGGCTACACCTTC
V gene: TRBV7-2; D gene: .; clone size: .; J gene: TRBJ2-5; CDR3 protein: CASSLHRQETQYF; CDR3 DNA: TGTGCCAGCAGCCTTCACAGACAGGAGACCCAGTACTTC
V gene: TRBV25-1; D gene: TRBD1; clone size: .; J gene: TRBJ1-2; CDR3 protein: CASSEYGQGNYGYTF; CDR3 DNA: TGTGCCAGCAGTGAATACGGACAGGGGAACTATGGCTACACCTTC
V gene: TRBV6-1; D gene: .; clone size: .; J gene: TRBJ1-5; CDR3 protein: CASSPEGVGNQPQHF; CDR3 DNA: TGTGCCAGCAGCCCCGAGGGGGTCGGCAATCAGCCCCAGCATTTT
V gene: TRBV6-5; D gene: .; clone size: .; J gene: TRBJ2-7; CDR3 protein: CASSYSHDSAYEQYF; CDR3 DNA: TGTGCCAGCAGTTACTCCCATGACAGCGCCTACGAGCAGTACTTC
V gene: TRBV15; D gene: .; clone size: .; J gene: TRBJ1-4; CDR3 protein: CATSRDAGKLFF; CDR3 DNA: TGTGCCACCAGCAGAGACGCGGGAAAACTGTTTTTT
V gene: TRBV7-2; D gene: TRBD2; clone size: .; J gene: TRBJ2-7; CDR3 protein: CASSPGLAGGVVYEQYF; CDR3 DNA: TGTGCCAGCAGCCCGGGACTAGCGGGAGGGGTCGTTTACGAGCAGTACTTC
V gene: TRBV5-1; D gene: TRBD2; clone size: .; J gene: TRBJ2-7; CDR3 protein: CASSPPGLGPYEQYF; CDR3 DNA: TGCGCCAGCAGCCCGCCGGGACTAGGCCCCTACGAGCAGTACTTC
V gene: TRBV12-5; D gene: .; clone size: .; J gene: TRBJ1-3; CDR3 protein: CASVRQGGGNTIYF; CDR3 DNA: TGTGCTAGTGTTCGTCAGGGTGGAGGAAACACCATATATTTT
V gene: TRBV9; D gene: .; clone size: .; J gene: TRBJ2-2; CDR3 protein: CASSVGSGTGELFF; CDR3 DNA: TGTGCCAGCAGCGTAGGGAGTGGCACCGGGGAGCTGTTTTTT
V gene: TRBV10-1; D gene: TRBD1; clone size: .; J gene: TRBJ2-3; CDR3 protein: CASGTGGTDTQYF; CDR3 DNA: TGCGCCAGCGGCACAGGGGGCACAGATACGCAGTATTTT
V gene: TRBV27; D gene: .; clone size: .; J gene: TRBJ2-2; CDR3 protein: CASSFQEGGELFF; CDR3 DNA: TGTGCCAGCAGTTTTCAGGAGGGCGGGGAGCTGTTTTTT
V gene: TRBV9; D gene: .; clone size: .; J gene: TRBJ2-3; CDR3 protein: CASSIGTPSTDTQYF; CDR3 DNA: TGTGCCAGCAGCATCGGGACACCTAGCACAGATACGCAGTATTTT
V gene: TRBV28; D gene: TRBD2; clone size: .; J gene: TRBJ2-1; CDR3 protein: CASSFLAGERGEQFF; CDR3 DNA: TGTGCCAGCAGTTTTTTAGCGGGAGAACGAGGTGAGCAGTTCTTC
V gene: TRBV19; D gene: TRBD1; clone size: .; J gene: TRBJ1-6; CDR3 protein: CASSIGVADRDLWSYNSPLHF; CDR3 DNA: TGTGCCAGTAGTATAGGAGTGGCGGACAGGGATTTATGGTCCTATAATTCACCCCTCCACTTT
V gene: TRBV11-2; D gene: TRBD2; clone size: .; J gene: TRBJ2-5; CDR3 protein: CASSLGAGGRETQYF; CDR3 DNA: TGTGCCAGCAGCTTAGGAGCGGGGGGGCGTGAGACCCAGTACTTC
V gene: TRBV29-1; D gene: .; clone size: .; J gene: TRBJ1-1; CDR3 protein: CSFTGLGNTEAFF; CDR3 DNA: TGCAGCTTTACAGGGCTAGGGAACACTGAAGCTTTCTTT
V gene: TRBV6-6; D gene: .; clone size: .; J gene: TRBJ1-5; CDR3 protein: CASSYSGGYSNQPQHF; CDR3 DNA: TGTGCCAGCAGTTACTCGGGGGGTTATAGCAATCAGCCCCAGCATTTT
V gene: TRBV6-5; D gene: .; clone size: .; J gene: TRBJ2-5; CDR3 protein: CASRDAGAQYF; CDR3 DNA: TGTGCCAGCAGAGATGCGGGGGCTCAGTACTTC
V gene: TRBV2; D gene: TRBD2; clone size: .; J gene: TRBJ2-3; CDR3 protein: CASSGGKSGGGTDTQYF; CDR3 DNA: TGTGCCAGCAGTGGGGGCAAAAGCGGGGGGGGCACAGATACGCAGTATTTT
V gene: TRBV28; D gene: TRBD1; clone size: .; J gene: TRBJ2-7; CDR3 protein: CASTKRRDRGLGEQYF; CDR3 DNA: TGTGCCAGCACCAAAAGGCGGGACAGGGGGCTTGGGGAGCAGTACTTC
V gene: TRBV19; D gene: .; clone size: .; J gene: TRBJ1-4; CDR3 protein: CASRSSRGATNEKLFF; CDR3 DNA: TGTGCCAGTAGGTCCAGCCGGGGTGCGACTAATGAAAAACTGTTTTTT
V gene: TRBV7-2; D gene: .; clone size: .; J gene: TRBJ2-5; CDR3 protein: CASSSAVGVQTQYF; CDR3 DNA: TGTGCCAGCAGCTCCGCCGTAGGGGTGCAGACCCAGTACTTC
V gene: TRBV6-1; D gene: .; clone size: .; J gene: TRBJ2-3; CDR3 protein: CASSQGSGGSSRDTQYF; CDR3 DNA: TGTGCCAGCAGTCAAGGGTCCGGTGGGAGTAGTCGAGATACGCAGTATTTT
V gene: TRBV6-1; D gene: TRBD1; clone size: .; J gene: TRBJ1-1; CDR3 protein: CASSSGTGITEAFF; CDR3 DNA: TGTGCCAGCAGCTCCGGGACAGGGATCACTGAAGCTTTCTTT